These 13 T cell receptor beta chains were sequenced from one sample in a study of cytomegalovirus exposure and HLA in healthy donors. The protocol was immunoSEQ multiplex PCR, while the TCRdb copy is restricted to in-frame clones and leaves out a portion. The profile shows under 130,000 clones, about 88% of them singletons. Material for sequencing was PBMCs. These receptors were taken from a woman between 18 and 29 years old in good health and CMV-seropositive.

This clone was counted a few times. The chain carries TRBV29-1 and TRBJ2-7; possibly TRBD2 for D (5 bases). The germline CDR1 and CDR2 sequences are SQVTM and ANQGSEA. Trimming removed 4 bases from V and 4 bases from J, with 11 bases in between. This CDR3 region has 12 residues. The CDR3 nucleotides are TGCAGCGTTGTGAAGGGAGTATACGAGCAGTACTTC. Translated: CSVVKGVYEQYF.

This clone was observed a single time. J is TRBJ1-5 and V is TRBV19; tentatively, D is TRBD1 (6 bases). With 2 bases removed from V and 6 bases from J, the gap between germline ends came to 8 bases. Germline CDR1 LNHDA, CDR2 SQIVND (reference sequence). The CDR3 is 13 amino acids. The CDR3 DNA reads TGTGCCAGTAGTATACAGACAGGTCAGCCCCAGCATTTT. Translation: CASSIQTGQPQHF. Full variable domain (outside the CDR3, taken from reference TRBV19 and TRBJ1-5): DGGITQSPKYLFRKEGQNVTLSCEQNLNHDAMYWYRQDPGQGLRLIYYSQIVNDFQKGDIAEGYSVSREKKESFPLTVTSAQKNPTAFYLCASSIQTGQPQHFGDGTRLSIL.

This clone was seen just once. The chain uses TRBV27 and TRBJ2-2, with TRBD2 identical over 13 bases. Trimming at V came to 5 bases and at J to 3 bases, leaving 15 bases not matched to a gene. There are 20 residues in the CDR3. Per the germline V gene, CDR1 is MNHEY and CDR2 is SMNVEV (reference sequence). The CDR3 bases are TGTGCCAGCAGTCTCCGAATCGAACTAGCGGGAGGGCCCGACACCGGGGAGCTGTTTTTT. It translates to CASSLRIELAGGPDTGELFF.

J is TRBJ2-7 and V is TRBV2; 7 bases align to TRBD2. The CDR3 contains 14 residues. Trimming cost V 5 bases and J 5 bases; bases outside gene matches: 9. Germline V gene lookup returns CDR1 SNHLY and CDR2 FYNNEI. The CDR3 DNA sequence: TGTGCCAGCAGTTCAGGGAGGGGTGGTAACGAGCAGTACTTC. Its translation is CASSSGRGGNEQYF.

This clone was counted between two and nine times. This chain joins TRBV28 and TRBJ1-3, with D possibly being TRBD1 (6 bases). The CDR3 runs to 15 residues. With 5 bases removed from V and 4 bases from J, the gap between germline ends came to 15 bases. Germline lookup yields CDR1 MDHEN and CDR2 SYDVKM. The CDR3 DNA reads TGTGCCAGCAGTCACCAGGGGCGGCGGGGAAACACCATATATTTT. Translating it yields CASSHQGRRGNTIYF.

The J gene is TRBJ2-5, the V gene TRBV5-1, with 8 bases lining up with TRBD2. The length of the CDR3 is 13 residues. Germline V gives CDR1 SGHRS, CDR2 YFSETQ. The V gene end was trimmed by 4 bases and the J gene end by 5 bases; junction bases not matched to a gene: 4. CDR3 residues: CASSPGGMETQYF. The CDR3 DNA follows: TGCGCCAGCAGCCCGGGGGGGATGGAGACCCAGTACTTC.

The chain employs TRBV5-1 and TRBJ2-7, with 7 positions matching TRBD2. Germline V lookup: CDR1 SGHRS, CDR2 YFSETQ. The trim removed 1 base at V and 5 bases at J, leaving 3 bases unmatched. The CDR3 extends over 13 amino acids. CDR3 sequence (DNA): TGCGCCAGCAGCTTGTCCAGCGGGAACGAGCAGTACTTC. Protein sequence: CASSLSSGNEQYF.

This chain connects TRBV11-2 to TRBJ2-3, with TRBD1 matching 7 bases. This CDR3 region has 14 residues. Germline V gene lookup returns CDR1 SGHAT and CDR2 FQNNGV. Trimming took 4 bases from V and 2 from J; bases not matched to a gene: 3. The CDR3 reads CASSSRGYTDTQYF. The CDR3 DNA sequence: TGTGCCAGCAGCTCCAGGGGGTACACAGATACGCAGTATTTT. Variable domain in full (rest from reference TRBV11-2 and TRBJ2-3): EAGVAQSPRYKIIEKRQSVAFWCNPISGHATLYWYQQILGQGPKLLIQFQNNGVVDDSQLPKDRFSAERLKGVDSTLKIQPAKLEDSAVYLCASSSRGYTDTQYFGPGTRLTVL.

The rearrangement links TRBV4-1 to TRBJ2-7; 7 bases align to TRBD1. The CDR3 covers 13 residues. V was clipped by 1 base and J by 6 bases; unmatched bases: 3. Per germline, CDR1 MGHRA and CDR2 YSYEKL. The CDR3 region has the DNA TGCGCCAGCAGCCAAGTGGGGACAGTCGAGCAGTACTTC. This sequence encodes CASSQVGTVEQYF.

Here the CDR3 DNA reads TGTGCCAGCAGTTTCCGGACAACCAACGCGTTCTATGGCTACACCTTC. Its protein is CASSFRTTNAFYGYTF. This chain connects TRBV28 to TRBJ1-2, with a tentative D call TRBD1 (5 bases). CDR3 length: 16 amino acids. Germline V gives CDR1 MDHEN, CDR2 SYDVKM. V was pared by 3 bases and J by 4 bases, with 18 bases between.

The chain has TRBV28 and TRBJ1-5; 10 bases are shared with TRBD1. This CDR3 has 15 residues. CDR1 is MDHEN and CDR2 is SYDVKM in the germline V gene. V was pared by 6 bases and J by 5 bases, with 7 bases of the junction left unmatched. CDR3 residues: CASRYPGQGYQPQHF. CDR3 sequence (DNA): TGTGCCAGCAGATATCCGGGACAGGGGTATCAGCCCCAGCATTTT.

The gene calls are TRBV25-1 and TRBJ2-7; 9 bases are shared with TRBD1. This CDR3 is built from 15 residues. V lost 3 bases, J lost 2 bases, and 5 bases stayed unmatched. Germline V gene data show CDR1 as MGHDK and CDR2 as SYGVNS. The CDR3 here is CASSDHRGRAYEQYF. CDR3 in DNA: TGTGCCAGCAGTGACCACAGGGGGCGCGCCTACGAGCAGTACTTC.

The V gene is TRBV28, the J gene TRBJ2-7; TRBD1 is a possible D gene (7 bases). The CDR3 has 14 residues. CDR1 is MDHEN and CDR2 is SYDVKM in the germline V gene. With 3 bases removed from V and 4 bases from J, the gap between germline ends came to 13 bases. The CDR3 protein is CASSFGRGRYEQYF. DNA of the CDR3: TGTGCCAGCAGTTTTGGCAGGGGGAGGTACGAGCAGTACTTC.